A single sample gave rise to the 14 T cell receptor beta chains below, sequenced in a study of blood T cell repertoires in COVID-19. TCRdb keeps only in-frame clones here, not all; method: immunoSEQ multiplex PCR. The data hold about 150,000 clones, with 70% to 90% observed a single time. The sequenced material came from peripheral blood. All receptors come from a woman older than 75 with COVID-19, enrolled during active disease.

The gene calls are TRBV7-9 and TRBJ1-1, with a weak D call TRBD1 (5 bases). In germline, CDR1 is SEHNR, CDR2 FQNEAQ (reference sequence). V shed 3 bases and J shed 5 bases, with 16 bases lying between them. This CDR3 contains 15 residues. The CDR3 bases are TGTGCCAGCAGCTTGACACCGGACATCAGTACTGAAGCTTTCTTT. Encoded protein: CASSLTPDISTEAFF.

The rearrangement links TRBV12-3 or TRBV12-4 to TRBJ1-5; D is ambiguous. The CDR3 runs to 13 residues. Trimming left V 6 bases short and J 0 bases short, with 6 bases between. The CDR3, as DNA: TGTGCCAGCAGGGGCCTTAGCAATCAGCCCCAGCATTTT. Translating it yields CASRGLSNQPQHF.

This clone has ten or more counts. The chain has TRBV12-3 or TRBV12-4 and TRBJ2-7; 11 bases fit TRBD2. J was trimmed by 2 bases and V by 6 bases; bases with no gene match: 0. The CDR3 sequence is 13 residues long. The CDR3, as DNA: TGTGCCAGCAGGGGACTAGCGGCCTACGAGCAGTACTTC. Residues: CASRGLAAYEQYF.

This chain joins TRBV6-5 and TRBJ1-5, with 9 bases fitting TRBD1. CDR1 is MNHEY and CDR2 is SVGAGI in the germline V gene. V shed 6 bases, J shed 8 bases, and the junction held 8 bases outside the gene matches. The CDR3 has 14 amino acids. Written as DNA, the CDR3 is TGTGCCAGCAGCCTTACAGGGGGCAGGGAGCCCCAGCATTTT. This sequence encodes CASSLTGGREPQHF.

The chain has TRBV2 and TRBJ1-5; tentatively, D is TRBD1 (5 bases). V lost 3 bases and J 5 bases, leaving 11 bases between the germline ends. This CDR3 comprises 14 residues. Germline lookup yields CDR1 SNHLY and CDR2 FYNNEI. Here the CDR3 DNA reads TGTGCCAGCAGTGAGGCGACAGCCGATCAGCCCCAGCATTTT. It is translated as CASSEATADQPQHF. The whole variable domain, remainder taken from reference TRBV2 and TRBJ1-5, is EPEVTQTPSHQVTQMGQEVILRCVPISNHLYFYWYRQILGQKVEFLVSFYNNEISEKSEIFDDQFSVERPDGSNFTLKIRSTKLEDSAMYFCASSEATADQPQHFGDGTRLSIL.

The chain carries TRBV18 and TRBJ2-5, with 11 nucleotides matching TRBD2. V shed 6 bases and J 5 bases; nucleotides not matched to a gene: 8. The CDR3 totals 15 residues. Per germline, CDR1 KGHSH and CDR2 LQKENI. CDR3 sequence: CASSLTSGAEETQYF. The CDR3 nucleotides are TGTGCCAGCTCCCTGACTAGCGGGGCGGAGGAGACCCAGTACTTC.

The gene calls are TRBV19 and TRBJ1-5; 7 bases fit TRBD1. Looked up from germline, CDR1 is LNHDA and CDR2 is SQIVND (reference sequence). Trimming removed 6 bases from V and 7 bases from J; junction bases left unmatched: 9. This CDR3 has 14 amino acids. The CDR3 DNA reads TGTGCCAGTAGCCCCACAGGGGCCCACCAGCCCCAGCATTTT. It encodes CASSPTGAHQPQHF.

The rearrangement links TRBV19 to TRBJ2-5; TRBD2 is a possible D gene (6 bases). The CDR3 sequence is 19 residues long. Trimming stripped 5 bases from V and 1 base from J, with 26 bases between. Germline-derived CDR1 and CDR2 are LNHDA and SQIVND (reference sequence). The CDR3 spells CASSLNSMAAAGGQETQYF. The DNA for the CDR3 is TGTGCCAGTAGTCTGAATTCGATGGCAGCCGCCGGGGGCCAAGAGACCCAGTACTTC.

The chain carries TRBV9 and TRBJ1-2, with D unclear. V lost 3 bases to trimming and J lost 0 bases, with 3 bases between them. CDR1 SGDLS and CDR2 YYNGEE come from the germline V gene. CDR3 length equals 12 residues. The CDR3 here is CASSATNYGYTF. CDR3 nucleotide sequence: TGTGCCAGCAGCGCCACTAACTATGGCTACACCTTC. Looking up the rest from reference TRBV9 and TRBJ1-2 gives the full variable domain: DSGVTQTPKHLITATGQRVTLRCSPRSGDLSVYWYQQSLDQGLQFLIQYYNGEERAKGNILERFSAQQFPDLHSELNLSSLELGDSALYFCASSATNYGYTFGSGTRLTVV.

This chain joins TRBV18 and TRBJ2-1, with D tentatively TRBD2 (6 bases). The CDR3 has 15 residues. Germline-derived CDR1 and CDR2 are KGHSH and LQKENI. Trimming left V 6 bases short and J 4 bases short, with 16 bases between. The CDR3 region is CASSPAGFSYNEQFF. The CDR3, as DNA: TGTGCCAGCTCCCCAGCGGGTTTTTCATACAATGAGCAGTTCTTC.

The chain uses TRBV2 and TRBJ1-4; 7 positions match TRBD1. V lost 8 bases to trimming and J lost 0 bases; unmatched junction nucleotides: 0. The CDR3 length is 13 residues. Germline CDR1 and CDR2: SNHLY and FYNNEI. CDR3 in DNA: TGTGCCAGCGACAGGGCAACTAATGAAAAACTGTTTTTT. Its translation: CASDRATNEKLFF. The complete variable domain, with remaining parts taken from reference TRBV2 and TRBJ1-4, reads EPEVTQTPSHQVTQMGQEVILRCVPISNHLYFYWYRQILGQKVEFLVSFYNNEISEKSEIFDDQFSVERPDGSNFTLKIRSTKLEDSAMYFCASDRATNEKLFFGSGTQLSVL.

The genes are TRBV4-1 and TRBJ1-3; TRBD1 matches 7 bases. The V and J ends lost 2 bases and 9 bases, in that order; junction bases with no gene match: 4. This CDR3 has 13 amino acids. Germline loops: CDR1 MGHRA, CDR2 YSYEKL. CDR3 sequence: CASSQLTGVTIYF. CDR3 coding DNA: TGCGCCAGCAGCCAACTAACAGGGGTCACCATATATTTT.

This sequence joins TRBV19 and TRBJ1-2; no clear D gene. CDR3 length equals 12 residues. V was cut by 5 bases and J by 3 bases, with 7 bases left in between. Germline V gene lookup returns CDR1 LNHDA and CDR2 SQIVND (reference sequence). The CDR3 nucleotides read TGTGCCAGTAGTCCGTCTCACTATGGCTACACCTTC. Protein: CASSPSHYGYTF.

V usage is TRBV5-1 and J usage is TRBJ1-4, with unresolved D. The germline gives CDR1 SGHRS, CDR2 YFSETQ. With 1 base removed from V and 0 bases from J, the gap between germline ends came to 13 bases. The CDR3 totals 17 residues. Here the CDR3 reads CASSLMREAATNEKLFF. CDR3 sequence (DNA): TGCGCCAGCAGCTTGATGAGGGAGGCAGCAACTAATGAAAAACTGTTTTTT.